What follows is one T cell receptor (beta chain) and its context. Per germline, CDR1 SGHRS and CDR2 YFSETQ. The V end lost 7 bases, the J end lost 1 base, and 11 bases lay between the germline ends. This CDR3 has 13 residues. These data belong to a study of blood T cell repertoires in COVID-19. Study-wide background: T cells, B-cell-depleted T cells, or PBMCs supplied cDNA or gDNA.

Some clones are missing from TCRdb's copy, which holds only in-frame ones; the method was immunoSEQ multiplex PCR. The sample includes roughly 80,000 clones, about 83% of them seen just once. The source material was peripheral blood. V usage is TRBV5-1 and J usage is TRBJ1-1; a weak D match, TRBD1 (6 bases). This clonotype was obtained from a woman aged 55-69 years with acute or convalescent COVID-19. The CDR3 bases are TGCGCCAGCCGGGACACCTCGAACACTGAAGCTTTCTTT. Encoded protein: CASRDTSNTEAFF.